Below are 8 T cell receptor beta chains sequenced from a single sample in a study of control samples from healthy donors and cancer patients. Assay used: immunoSEQ multiplex PCR; TCRdb lists only in-frame clones, some missing. The sample has about 120,000 clones, roughly 86% seen once. Material: blood. The receptors here all came from a man aged 55-75 years in good health.

The table lists this clone with a few counts. The chain employs TRBV10-1 and TRBJ2-2; a weak D match, TRBD2 (5 bases). V lost 5 bases and J lost 4, with 8 bases in between. This CDR3 is built from 13 residues. Germline V gives CDR1 WNHNN, CDR2 SYGVQD (reference sequence). CDR3 loop: CASSLSGTGELFF. The CDR3 nucleotides read TGCGCCAGCAGTTTGAGCGGCACCGGGGAGCTGTTTTTT.

This chain uses TRBV11-3 with TRBJ1-1; D gene uncertain. The CDR3 is 13 residues long. Germline V lookup: CDR1 SGHNT, CDR2 YENEEA. V was cut by 0 bases and J by 8 bases, with 10 bases left in between. The CDR3: CASSLEASEEAFF. CDR3 nucleotides: TGTGCCAGCAGCTTAGAGGCCTCGGAGGAAGCTTTCTTT.

This clone was observed a few times. The gene calls are TRBV19 and TRBJ2-5; tentatively, D is TRBD1 or TRBD2 (6 bases each). The V and J ends lost 3 bases and 5 bases respectively, with 16 bases between them. Per germline, CDR1 LNHDA and CDR2 SQIVND (reference sequence). This CDR3 is 15 amino acids long. CDR3 nucleotides: TGTGCCAGTAGTATGGGGGGCTCCAATCGGGAGACCCAGTACTTC. This encodes CASSMGGSNRETQYF.

This clone was seen more than once but under ten times. This chain links TRBV9 with TRBJ1-4, with 10 bases matching TRBD1. Germline CDR1 and CDR2: SGDLS and YYNGEE. This CDR3 has 18 amino acids. Germline trimming cut 3 bases from V and 7 bases from J; bases unmatched to any gene: 15. Written as DNA, the CDR3 is TGTGCCAGCAGCGCCTCCGGGACAGGGGTTAGGGTCGGTGAAAAACTGTTTTTT. Its translation: CASSASGTGVRVGEKLFF. The variable domain in full, completed from reference TRBV9 and TRBJ1-4, reads DSGVTQTPKHLITATGQRVTLRCSPRSGDLSVYWYQQSLDQGLQFLIQYYNGEERAKGNILERFSAQQFPDLHSELNLSSLELGDSALYFCASSASGTGVRVGEKLFFGSGTQLSVL.

This sequence joins TRBV2 and TRBJ1-2; D gene unclear. This CDR3 has 13 amino acids. V lost 5 bases to trimming and J lost 3 bases, with 10 bases between them. The germline V gene encodes CDR1 SNHLY and CDR2 FYNNEI. CDR3 sequence reads: CASSREIDYGYTF. As DNA, the CDR3 is TGTGCCAGCAGTAGGGAGATAGACTATGGCTACACCTTC.

The chain is built from TRBV6-2 or TRBV6-3 and TRBJ2-7, with a possible D match to TRBD1 (6 bases). V lost 2 bases to trimming and J lost 3 bases, with 20 bases between them. The CDR3 spans 17 residues. Germline CDR1 MNHEY, CDR2 SVGEGT. The CDR3 spells CASSYPRSRTAFYEQYF. CDR3 DNA: TGTGCCAGCAGTTACCCTAGATCCAGGACAGCCTTCTACGAGCAGTACTTC.

This chain links TRBV21-1 with TRBJ1-2; the table's D call of TRBD1 was not tested on the DNA. TRBV21-1 corresponds to a pseudogene. This CDR3 has 14 residues. The DNA for the CDR3 is TGTGCCAGCAGAATTACAGGGGCCCGCTATGGCTACACCTTC. This gives the protein CASRITGARYGYTF.

The CDR3 nucleotides read TGTGCCAGCTCACAGGGCAACACCGGGGAGCTGTTTTTT. Its protein product is CASSQGNTGELFF. This rearrangement joins TRBV18 to TRBJ2-2; no firm D call. The CDR3 is made up of 13 amino acids. Trimming removed 4 bases at V and 2 bases at J, with 5 bases between. The germline V gene has CDR1 KGHSH and CDR2 LQKENI.